The 31 T cell receptor beta chains below come from one sample, sequenced in a study of shared clonotypes between healthy human individuals. TCRdb keeps only in-frame clones here, not all; method: immunoSEQ multiplex PCR. This sample yields roughly 2,500,000 clones, of which 90% to 95% are seen a single time; around 0.37% belongs to the top ten. Sequenced material: naive CD4+ T cells from PBMCs. Subset defined: CD45RA+ positively selected. The receptor source for this set is a man aged 18 to 30 in good health. Some clones in this sample may be carry-over from other donors' samples.

The rearrangement joins TRBV7-2 to TRBJ2-7, with D uncertain. The CDR3 sequence is 14 residues long. Deletions cut 5 bases from V and 7 bases from J, with 18 bases between. Germline CDR1 reads SGHTA; CDR2 reads FQGNSA. The CDR3 DNA reads TGTGCCAGCAGCCTCCCGGTCCCAGCCAGTGAGCAGTACTTC. This codes for CASSLPVPASEQYF.

This clone came up once. The rearrangement links TRBV30 to TRBJ2-7; 9 nucleotides line up with TRBD1. The CDR3 spans 12 residues. V lost 8 bases, J lost 6 bases, and 8 bases stayed unmatched. Germline loops: CDR1 GTSNPN, CDR2 SVGIG (reference sequence). CDR3 DNA: TGTGCCACCGGGACAGGGAGTCCCGAGCAGTACTTC. Residues: CATGTGSPEQYF.

The chain recombines TRBV7-6 with TRBJ2-7; 8 bases fit TRBD1. This CDR3 contains 16 residues. V shed 4 bases and J 3 bases; nucleotides not matched to a gene: 11. The germline V gene has CDR1 SGHVS and CDR2 FNYEAQ. CDR3 coding DNA: TGTGCCAGCAGCTATAGTGGTAGGACAGGGAACTACGAGCAGTACTTC. Translated: CASSYSGRTGNYEQYF.

As for this clone: The same CDR3 can be traced to other DNA sequences in this sample. This chain joins TRBV5-4 and TRBJ2-5; 12 bases fit TRBD2. This CDR3 has 14 amino acids. V was pared by 1 base and J by 5 bases, with 0 bases of the junction left unmatched. Germline assignment: CDR1 SGHNT and CDR2 YYREEE (reference sequence). The CDR3 DNA is TGTGCCAGCAGCTTGCTAGCGGGAGGGGAGACCCAGTACTTC. Its translation: CASSLLAGGETQYF.

The gene calls are TRBV5-1 and TRBJ2-1; 9 bases agree with TRBD1. The CDR3 is made up of 14 amino acids. Per the germline V gene, CDR1 is SGHRS and CDR2 is YFSETQ. The J segment lost 7 bases and the V segment lost 4 bases, leaving 6 bases of the junction unmatched. CDR3 DNA: TGCGCCAGCAGCATCGGGACAGGGATAAATGAGCAGTTCTTC. Protein sequence: CASSIGTGINEQFF.

The V and J genes are TRBV5-6 and TRBJ1-1, with D possibly being TRBD1 (5 bases). This CDR3 contains 14 residues. Deletions cut 4 bases from V and 3 bases from J, with 13 bases between. Germline-derived CDR1 and CDR2 are SGHDT and YYEEEE. The CDR3 DNA sequence: TGTGCCAGCAGCCATAAGACAGTAGACACTGAAGCTTTCTTT. Its protein is CASSHKTVDTEAFF.

The chain uses TRBV4-1 and TRBJ2-7; D gene ambiguous. Trimming removed 5 bases at V and 7 bases at J, with 15 bases between. The germline CDR1 and CDR2 sequences are MGHRA and YSYEKL. The CDR3 has 13 residues. In nucleotides, the CDR3 is TGCGCCAGCAGCTACATACCTGCGTGGGAGCAGTACTTC. Protein product: CASSYIPAWEQYF.

A remark on this clone: This sample includes further DNA sequences coding for the same CDR3. The rearrangement uses TRBV25-1 and TRBJ2-3; the match to TRBD1 covers 8 bases. This CDR3 has 14 amino acids. Germline CDR1 and CDR2: MGHDK and SYGVNS. Trimming cost V 3 bases and J 2 bases; bases outside gene matches: 1. DNA of the CDR3: TGTGCCAGCAGTGAGCAGGGGGCCACAGATACGCAGTATTTT. Translation: CASSEQGATDTQYF. Filled out from reference TRBV25-1 and TRBJ2-3, the complete variable domain reads EADIYQTPRYLVIGTGKKITLECSQTMGHDKMYWYQQDPGMELHLIHYSYGVNSTEKGDLSSESTVSRIRTEHFPLTLESARPSHTSQYLCASSEQGATDTQYFGPGTRLTVL.

The gene calls are TRBV28 and TRBJ2-7, with 8 positions matching TRBD1. The CDR3 covers 14 residues. V lost 1 base to trimming and J lost 7 bases; unmatched junction nucleotides: 6. Germline CDR1 MDHEN, CDR2 SYDVKM. CDR3 nucleotides: TGTGCCAGCAGTTTATCAGGACAGGGAGTAGAGCAGTACTTC. Translation: CASSLSGQGVEQYF. Supplemented by reference TRBV28 and TRBJ2-7, the full variable domain reads DVKVTQSSRYLVKRTGEKVFLECVQDMDHENMFWYRQDPGLGLRLIYFSYDVKMKEKGDIPEGYSVSREKKERFSLILESASTNQTSMYLCASSLSGQGVEQYFGPGTRLTVT.

The chain recombines TRBV15 with TRBJ2-7; a possible D gene is TRBD1 (6 bases). The CDR3 consists of 15 residues. The V gene's germline CDR1 is LNHNV and CDR2 YYDKDF (reference sequence). Trimming pared 1 base from V and 4 bases from J, leaving 14 bases between. As DNA, the CDR3 is TGTGCCACCAGCAGAGGGACAGATACAACTTACGAGCAGTACTTC. This encodes CATSRGTDTTYEQYF.

CDR3 protein: CASSGRAGPYEQYF. CDR3 coding DNA: TGTGCCAGCAGCGGTCGGGCGGGCCCCTACGAGCAGTACTTC. The rearrangement uses TRBV9 and TRBJ2-7; TRBD2 is a possible D gene (5 bases). The V gene's germline CDR1 is SGDLS and CDR2 YYNGEE. V was cut by 3 bases and J by 2 bases, with 12 bases left in between. The length of the CDR3 is 14 residues.

This chain connects TRBV6-5 to TRBJ2-1; D might be TRBD1 or TRBD2, each matching 6 bases. This CDR3 region has 16 residues. From germline, CDR1 is MNHEY and CDR2 SVGAGI. V gave up 3 bases and J gave up 1 base, with 13 bases separating them. The CDR3 DNA sequence: TGTGCCAGCAGTTATAGCGGTGGGACATCCTACAATGAGCAGTTCTTC. Its protein product is CASSYSGGTSYNEQFF.

The chain carries TRBV19 and TRBJ1-2; 7 nucleotides match TRBD1. V was pared by 3 bases and J by 4 bases, with 11 bases of the junction left unmatched. The CDR3 has 16 residues. CDR1 is LNHDA and CDR2 is SQIVND in the germline V gene (reference sequence). Here the CDR3 reads CASSMLTGEAAYGYTF. CDR3 DNA: TGTGCCAGTAGTATGCTAACAGGGGAAGCCGCCTATGGCTACACCTTC. The whole variable domain, filled in from reference TRBV19 and TRBJ1-2, reads DGGITQSPKYLFRKEGQNVTLSCEQNLNHDAMYWYRQDPGQGLRLIYYSQIVNDFQKGDIAEGYSVSREKKESFPLTVTSAQKNPTAFYLCASSMLTGEAAYGYTFGSGTRLTVV.

This clone was seen a single time. J is TRBJ1-2 and V is TRBV2; D uncertain. The germline V and J ends were trimmed by 5 bases and 3 bases, with 4 bases remaining between them. The CDR3 extends over 11 amino acids. CDR1 and CDR2 (germline): SNHLY, FYNNEI. CDR3 nucleotides: TGTGCCAGCAGTCAGGACTATGGCTACACCTTC. Protein product: CASSQDYGYTF.

The V gene is TRBV27, the J gene TRBJ1-2; 7 positions match TRBD1. The CDR3 totals 13 residues. V trimming: 3 bases; J trimming: 4 bases; junction bases outside the gene matches: 2. CDR1 and CDR2 from the germline V gene are MNHEY and SMNVEV (reference sequence). In DNA, the CDR3 is TGTGCCAGCAGTTTCCGGGACAGCTATGGCTACACCTTC. It is translated as CASSFRDSYGYTF.

This clone appeared a few times. The chain employs TRBV10-3 and TRBJ1-1; no clear D. Trimming pared 6 bases from V and 5 bases from J, leaving 10 bases between. Germline V gene sequence: CDR1 ENHRY, CDR2 SYGVKD. CDR3 length: 12 amino acids. The CDR3 DNA is TGTGCCATCAGCAACATGTGGACTGAAGCTTTCTTT. Protein: CAISNMWTEAFF.

The chain employs TRBV9 and TRBJ1-1; tentatively, D is TRBD1 (5 bases). The CDR3 contains 13 residues. V lost 4 bases, J lost 1 base, and 8 bases lay in between. The germline gives CDR1 SGDLS, CDR2 YYNGEE. CDR3 nucleotide sequence: TGTGCCAGCAGCACCGACAGGAACACTGAAGCTTTCTTT. Encoded protein: CASSTDRNTEAFF. Using reference TRBV9 and TRBJ1-1 for the parts outside the CDR3, the full variable domain is DSGVTQTPKHLITATGQRVTLRCSPRSGDLSVYWYQQSLDQGLQFLIQYYNGEERAKGNILERFSAQQFPDLHSELNLSSLELGDSALYFCASSTDRNTEAFFGQGTRLTVV.

In its sample, this clone was seen once. The chain uses TRBV9 and TRBJ1-1, with D possibly being TRBD1 (6 bases). The germline V gene encodes CDR1 SGDLS and CDR2 YYNGEE. CDR3 length equals 15 residues. V was pared by 4 bases and J by 5 bases, with 18 bases between. CDR3 amino acids: CASSLNLQGLTEAFF. The CDR3 DNA follows: TGTGCCAGCAGCTTAAACCTTCAGGGGTTGACTGAAGCTTTCTTT.

The chain combines TRBV6-1 with TRBJ2-7; tentative D call: TRBD1 (6 bases). Germline V CDR1 and CDR2: MNHNS, SASEGT. The length of the CDR3 is 13 residues. Between the trimmed V and J ends, which lost 4 bases and 1 base, there was a span of 8 bases. For the CDR3, the DNA is TGTGCCAGCAGTGGAGGGGGATCCTACGAGCAGTACTTC. Translating gives CASSGGGSYEQYF.

V usage is TRBV5-8 and J usage is TRBJ1-3, with unresolved D. With 1 base removed from V and 3 bases from J, the gap between germline ends came to 23 bases. This CDR3 comprises 19 residues. CDR1 is SGHTS, CDR2 YDEGEE, per germline. Written as DNA, the CDR3 is TGTGCCAGCAGCTTGAGGTTCGGGCGAAAGGGCGACGATGGAAACACCATATATTTT. Translation: CASSLRFGRKGDDGNTIYF.

V is TRBV10-3 and J is TRBJ2-7; TRBD2 aligns across 8 bases. Trimming took 0 bases from V and 7 from J; bases not matched to a gene: 8. This CDR3 is built from 15 residues. Germline-derived CDR1 and CDR2 are ENHRY and SYGVKD. CDR3 sequence: CAISESTLRGGEQYF. The CDR3 coding sequence is TGTGCCATCAGTGAGTCAACCCTACGGGGGGGTGAGCAGTACTTC.

Only a few counts were recorded for this clone. The chain uses TRBV6-1 and TRBJ1-5; the D is unclear. Germline V gene lookup returns CDR1 MNHNS and CDR2 SASEGT. This CDR3 comprises 13 residues. V gave up 6 bases and J gave up 3 bases, with 9 bases separating them. CDR3 residues: CASRKGINQPQHF. The CDR3 coding sequence is TGTGCCAGCAGGAAGGGAATCAATCAGCCCCAGCATTTT.

The chain links TRBV28 to TRBJ1-2; 9 bases map to TRBD1. V was pared by 10 bases and J by 10 bases, with 4 bases of the junction left unmatched. CDR3 size: 10 residues. Germline-derived CDR1 and CDR2 are MDHEN and SYDVKM. The chain's CDR3 is CATNRGPYTF. The DNA of the CDR3 is TGTGCCACCAACAGGGGGCCCTACACCTTC.

The V gene is TRBV5-1, the J gene TRBJ2-6; D call uncertain. CDR3 length: 15 amino acids. Germline CDR1 and CDR2: SGHRS and YFSETQ. V was clipped by 0 bases and J by 2 bases, with 6 bases between them. The CDR3 DNA reads TGCGCCAGCAGCTTGGTTAGGGCTGGGGCCAACGTCCTGACTTTC. Its protein product is CASSLVRAGANVLTF.

The V and J genes are TRBV2 and TRBJ1-1; D is unresolved. Germline lookup yields CDR1 SNHLY and CDR2 FYNNEI. There are 14 residues in the CDR3. Trimming removed 7 bases at V and 4 bases at J, with 16 bases between. The CDR3 protein is CASKPGRGSTEAFF. Here the CDR3 DNA reads TGTGCCAGCAAACCTGGCCGAGGGAGCACTGAAGCTTTCTTT.

The chain is built from TRBV19 and TRBJ2-6; a weak D match, TRBD1 (6 bases). CDR1 and CDR2 from the germline V gene are LNHDA and SQIVND (reference sequence). Trimming left V 7 bases short and J 0 bases short, with 13 bases between. The CDR3 covers 16 residues. CDR3 loop: CASKTGHTSGANVLTF. The CDR3 DNA reads as TGTGCCAGTAAGACAGGCCACACCTCTGGGGCCAACGTCCTGACTTTC.

The rearrangement uses TRBV5-5 and TRBJ2-7, with TRBD2 matching over 7 bases. Per germline, CDR1 SGHKS and CDR2 YYEKEE (reference sequence). The CDR3 length is 15 residues. V shed 0 bases and J 4 bases; nucleotides not matched to a gene: 7. DNA of the CDR3: TGTGCCAGCAGCTTGGGGGAGGGGTTTAGATACGAGCAGTACTTC. Amino acid sequence: CASSLGEGFRYEQYF.

The chain has TRBV5-1 and TRBJ2-2, with D unresolved. V lost 2 bases and J 3 bases, leaving 14 bases between the germline ends. From germline, CDR1 is SGHRS and CDR2 YFSETQ. The CDR3 contains 16 residues. Written as DNA, the CDR3 is TGCGCCAGCAGCTTCGGAGACGCGTATTACACCGGGGAGCTGTTTTTT. It encodes CASSFGDAYYTGELFF.

This sequence joins TRBV29-1 and TRBJ2-4, with a possible D match to TRBD2 (5 bases). Germline CDR1 reads SQVTM; CDR2 reads ANQGSEA. With 6 bases removed from V and 8 bases from J, the gap between germline ends came to 11 bases. The CDR3 spans 11 residues. CDR3: CSVFVGDIQYF. CDR3 DNA: TGCAGCGTATTTGTCGGGGACATTCAGTACTTC.

The rearrangement joins TRBV18 to TRBJ2-2, with TRBD2 matching over 7 bases. CDR3 size: 16 residues. Germline lookup yields CDR1 KGHSH and CDR2 LQKENI. The V and J ends lost 1 base and 7 bases, in that order; junction bases with no gene match: 9. CDR3 sequence reads: CASSPRSGVSVGELFF. The DNA of the CDR3 is TGTGCCAGCTCACCACGAAGCGGGGTTTCCGTCGGGGAGCTGTTTTTT.

The chain is built from TRBV4-1 and TRBJ2-2; D is possibly TRBD2 (6 bases). V lost 3 bases and J lost 3, with 8 bases in between. Germline loops: CDR1 MGHRA, CDR2 YSYEKL. The CDR3 is 14 amino acids. CDR3 residues: CASSQEGYTGELFF. The CDR3 region has the DNA TGCGCCAGCAGCCAGGAGGGCTACACCGGGGAGCTGTTTTTT.